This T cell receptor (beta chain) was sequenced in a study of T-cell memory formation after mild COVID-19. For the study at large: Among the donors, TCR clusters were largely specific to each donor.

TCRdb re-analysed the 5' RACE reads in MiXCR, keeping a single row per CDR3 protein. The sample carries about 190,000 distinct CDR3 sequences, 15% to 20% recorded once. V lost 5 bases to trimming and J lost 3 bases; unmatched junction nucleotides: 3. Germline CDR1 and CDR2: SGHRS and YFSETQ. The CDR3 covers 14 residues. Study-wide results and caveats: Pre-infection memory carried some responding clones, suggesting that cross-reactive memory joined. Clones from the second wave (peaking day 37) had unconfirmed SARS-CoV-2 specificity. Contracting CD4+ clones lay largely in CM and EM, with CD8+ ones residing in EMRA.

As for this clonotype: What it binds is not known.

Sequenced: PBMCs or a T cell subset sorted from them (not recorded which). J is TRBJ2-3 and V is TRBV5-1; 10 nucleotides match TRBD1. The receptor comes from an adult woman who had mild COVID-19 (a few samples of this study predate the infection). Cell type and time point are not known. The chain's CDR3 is CASRSGQGTDTQYF. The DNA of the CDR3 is TGCGCCAGCAGGTCGGGACAGGGGACAGATACGCAGTATTTT.